Sequencing of this T cell receptor beta chain was carried out in a study of T cells in Graves' hyperthyroidism and ophthalmopathy. Study conclusions and caveats: Onset of ophthalmopathy came a median approximately 6.5 months after the model predicted it. A model using 13 V-J features told ophthalmopathy apart from stable hyperthyroidism.

What was amplified from RNA transcripts were TCR beta CDR3 regions. The primer set for the first-round RT-PCR of the TCR CDR3 was HTBI. One entry per CDR3 protein results from TCRdb running MiXCR on the multiplex PCR reads. The sample records about 420,000 distinct CDR3 sequences, 15% to 18% being singletons. The CDR3 consists of 14 residues. V dropped 5 bases and J dropped 4 bases, with 15 bases sitting between them. Germline CDR1 reads GTSNPN; CDR2 reads SVGIG (reference sequence). This clonotype has at least ten counts. Its target is not known. Any patient presenting with uncontrolled infection, other autoimmune disease, pregnancy or lactation was left out.

The TCR was taken from a woman aged 18-29 years with Graves' hyperthyroidism. Sequencing was performed on blood. The rearrangement links TRBV30 to TRBJ1-5, with D possibly TRBD1 on 5 matching bases. The CDR3 sequence is CAWGTGIRNQPQHF. The CDR3 bases are TGTGCCTGGGGGACGGGCATTAGGAATCAGCCCCAGCATTTT.